Below are 17 T cell receptor beta chains sequenced from a single sample in a study of identical twins. MiXCR was run by TCRdb on the 5' RACE reads, yielding one entry per CDR3 protein. The data contain just over 500,000 distinct CDR3 sequences, 20% to 25% of them singletons. This same sample was also taken into another study, of T cells expressing NK-cell markers.

Material for sequencing was CD4+ T cells sorted from blood. These receptors were obtained from a woman in her late teens or twenties in good health.

This rearrangement joins TRBV7-2 to TRBJ2-1; weak D call: TRBD2 (5 bases). Germline V gene sequence: CDR1 SGHTA, CDR2 FQGNSA. CDR3 size: 12 residues. The V end lost 3 bases, the J end lost 10 bases, and 10 bases lay between the germline ends. CDR3 in amino acids: CASSLGVREQFF. In DNA, the CDR3 is TGTGCCAGCAGCTTGGGAGTGAGGGAGCAGTTCTTC.

The chain has TRBV5-1 and TRBJ1-4, with D unresolved. Germline V gene lookup returns CDR1 SGHRS and CDR2 YFSETQ. The CDR3 has 13 residues. Trimming left V 4 bases short and J 8 bases short, with 12 bases between. CDR3 residues: CASSLNPEEKLFF. The CDR3 region has the DNA TGCGCCAGCAGCCTGAACCCTGAGGAAAAACTGTTTTTT.

The rearrangement uses TRBV11-2 and TRBJ2-1; D ambiguous. The ends were cut back, 2 bases at V and 8 bases at J, with 10 bases in the middle. Germline V gene sequence: CDR1 SGHAT, CDR2 FQNNGV. The CDR3 has 13 residues. CDR3 coding DNA: TGTGCCAGCAGCTTAAAGGAGAGACATGAGCAGTTCTTC. This codes for CASSLKERHEQFF.

J is TRBJ2-7 and V is TRBV7-2; possibly TRBD1 for D (5 bases). The CDR3 contains 15 residues. Between the trimmed V and J ends, which lost 1 base and 4 bases, there was a span of 14 bases. Germline V gene data show CDR1 as SGHTA and CDR2 as FQGNSA. The CDR3 loop is CASSLGGDSGYEQYF. The CDR3 DNA reads TGTGCCAGCAGCTTAGGTGGAGACAGTGGATACGAGCAGTACTTC.

This chain connects TRBV5-1 to TRBJ2-7; 8 bases are shared with TRBD1. The CDR3 spans 14 residues. The ends lost 4 bases at V and 10 bases at J; junction bases unmatched: 13. Looked up from germline, CDR1 is SGHRS and CDR2 is YFSETQ. CDR3 sequence: CASSKTGGSSNQYF. The CDR3 nucleotides read TGCGCCAGCAGCAAAACAGGGGGGTCCTCTAACCAGTACTTC.

The chain employs TRBV7-3 and TRBJ2-1, with D possibly being TRBD2 (6 bases). In germline, CDR1 is SGHTA, CDR2 FQGTGA. This CDR3 is 14 amino acids long. V was pared by 5 bases and J by 9 bases, with 17 bases between. The CDR3 reads CASSRGALQAEQFF. The CDR3, as DNA: TGTGCCAGCAGCCGCGGGGCCCTGCAGGCTGAGCAGTTCTTC.

This clonotype occurred a few times. The V and J genes are TRBV10-3 and TRBJ1-1; D is unresolved. Per the germline V gene, CDR1 is ENHRY and CDR2 is SYGVKD. The ends were cut back, 4 bases at V and 1 base at J, with 7 bases in the middle. The CDR3 extends over 13 amino acids. CDR3 DNA: TGTGCCATCAGTGCACAGACGAACACTGAAGCTTTCTTT. Protein product: CAISAQTNTEAFF.

This clonotype showed up just a few times. This rearrangement joins TRBV24-1 to TRBJ2-3; tentative D call: TRBD2 (5 bases). With 6 bases removed from V and 3 bases from J, the gap between germline ends came to 15 bases. The germline V gene has CDR1 KGHDR and CDR2 SFDVKD. The CDR3 has 15 residues. The CDR3 spells CATSPTGEGTDTQYF. DNA for the CDR3: TGTGCCACCAGTCCGACCGGAGAGGGAACAGATACGCAGTATTTT.

This chain joins TRBV18 and TRBJ2-1, with D hard to call. The V gene's germline CDR1 is KGHSH and CDR2 LQKENI. This CDR3 is built from 16 residues. V lost 0 bases and J 6 bases, leaving 15 bases between the germline ends. The CDR3 DNA follows: TGTGCCAGCTCACCACCAGCCCTGGATGTCGGCAATGAGCAGTTCTTC. Its protein is CASSPPALDVGNEQFF.

This sequence joins TRBV25-1 and TRBJ1-6; D may be TRBD1 (5 bases). V was cut by 3 bases and J by 9 bases, with 12 bases left in between. CDR1 is MGHDK, CDR2 SYGVNS, per germline. The CDR3 spans 14 residues. CDR3 DNA: TGTGCCAGCAGTGAGGCAGTCGGGGGTTCACCCCTCCACTTT. Translated: CASSEAVGGSPLHF.

There are many counts of this clonotype. The rearrangement uses TRBV20-1 and TRBJ1-4, with D hard to call. The V and J ends lost 3 bases and 6 bases respectively, with 2 bases between them. CDR3 length: 10 residues. The germline gives CDR1 DFQATT, CDR2 SNEGSKA (reference sequence). The CDR3 protein is CSASHEKLFF. For the CDR3, the DNA is TGCAGTGCTAGTCATGAAAAACTGTTTTTT.

This clonotype appeared a few times. CDR3 sequence reads: CASSATLGIHRSGANVLTF. The DNA of the CDR3 is TGTGCCAGCAGCGCTACGTTAGGGATCCACCGCTCTGGGGCCAACGTCCTGACTTTC. The V and J genes are TRBV12-3 or TRBV12-4 and TRBJ2-6; D unclear. V was cut by 6 bases and J by 0 bases, with 21 bases left in between. This CDR3 has 19 amino acids.

This clonotype was seen a handful of times. The junction shows a germline mismatch at one end, possibly a read error. This chain joins TRBV9 and TRBJ2-1; 10 positions agree with TRBD2. This CDR3 region has 16 residues. Germline V lookup: CDR1 SGDLS, CDR2 YYNGEE. CDR3 DNA: TGTGCCAGCAGCTCGCGGACTAGCGGAAACTACTATGAGCAGTTCTTC. It yields the protein CASSSRTSGNYYEQFF.

The V and J genes are TRBV11-2 and TRBJ2-2; 9 bases are a match to TRBD2. The germline gives CDR1 SGHAT, CDR2 FQNNGV. J gave up 1 base and V 0 bases, and 0 bases lay outside the gene matches. The CDR3 extends over 16 amino acids. DNA for the CDR3: TGTGCCAGCAGCTTAGAGACTAGCGGGAACACCGGGGAGCTGTTTTTT. Its protein product is CASSLETSGNTGELFF. The whole variable domain, remainder taken from reference TRBV11-2 and TRBJ2-2, is EAGVAQSPRYKIIEKRQSVAFWCNPISGHATLYWYQQILGQGPKLLIQFQNNGVVDDSQLPKDRFSAERLKGVDSTLKIQPAKLEDSAVYLCASSLETSGNTGELFFGEGSRLTVL.

V and J are TRBV12-3 or TRBV12-4 and TRBJ2-7, with 8 bases aligning to TRBD1. The CDR3 covers 14 residues. The ends lost 7 bases at V and 0 bases at J; junction bases unmatched: 5. The CDR3 spells CASMRTGSSYEQYF. CDR3 nucleotides: TGTGCCAGCATGCGGACAGGGAGCTCCTACGAGCAGTACTTC.

The rearrangement links TRBV5-1 to TRBJ1-1; TRBD1 is a possible D gene (5 bases). The CDR3 runs 14 residues. Germline V gene sequence: CDR1 SGHRS, CDR2 YFSETQ. V lost 4 bases to trimming and J lost 7 bases, with 17 bases between them. The CDR3 DNA reads as TGCGCCAGCAGCCGGTCGGGGGTTGAGGGTGAAGCTTTCTTT. This translates into CASSRSGVEGEAFF.

In this sample, this clonotype turned up many times. At one of its ends the junction is not consistent with the germline gene, which may arise from a read error. V and J are TRBV12-3 or TRBV12-4 and TRBJ2-1; TRBD2 aligns across 7 bases. The CDR3 is made up of 13 amino acids. The CDR3 DNA reads TGTGCCAGCAGTCTAGCGGACCACAATGAGCAGTTCTTC. Its translation is CASSLADHNEQFF.